The T cell receptor (beta chain) described here comes from a study of blood T cell repertoires in COVID-19 (TCRdb year 2020). Notes on the research overall: Collaborator samples came from the United States, Italy and Spain and covered acute and convalescent phases of COVID-19. The prospective study material was composed of cDNA or gDNA derived from T cells, B-cell-depleted T cells, or PBMCs. The dataset comprised deeply sampled blood TCRbeta repertoires from subjects exposed to, actively infected with, or recovered from COVID-19. The repertoires were made available in a free public database intended to serve as a resource for research on the immune response to SARS-CoV-2. Samples were obtained from the ongoing ImmuneRACE study (first 160 participants) and from about 1,300 subjects provided by 6 global collaborators. A de-identified subject ID, COVID-19 status, age in years and sex were almost always included in the sample metadata. HLA class I and class II types, where available, came from metadata supplied by the sample provider rather than from assay-based typing.

From the cysteine up to the phenylalanine, the CDR3 has a length of 14 residues. Only the CDR3 portion is preserved as DNA: 42 bases, with reading frame beginning at the first base. V is trimmed back by 4 bases and J by 1 base, and the junction contains 0 bases that no gene match accounts for. CDR1 and CDR2 are drawn from the germline V gene (reference sequence): LNHDA, SQIVND. On this clone: It has no known antigen specificity. No clone much larger than this one lies a single base away; base qualities are absent.

The immunoSEQ Assay, a bias-controlled multiplex PCR, was used to amplify TCRbeta CDR3 regions from genomic DNA. The study's own analysis went as follows. Within the assay, amplification of reference gene primers was used to estimate how many nucleated cells each sample contained. To quantify the absolute abundance of each unique TCRbeta CDR3 rearrangement, sequence reads were collapsed and filtered. For each sample, productive Simpson clonality was calculated by taking the square root of Simpson's diversity index across productive rearrangements. Here the immuneACCESS table is served through TCRdb, limited to in-frame sequences with V and J called. Missing clones are a known gap in these copies; in checked studies unresolved V genes cover under half, and the rest lacks a known reason. V and J calls and clone size are as listed in that table; D and trimming were resolved from the DNA. This sample holds about 480,000 clones; roughly 87% were observed only once. Approximately 0.9% of the sample comes from the top ten.

In Seattle, one collaborating source enrolled patients while the infection was active and tracked those patients longitudinally over the course of disease. Collaborating institutions collected whole blood in K2EDTA tubes following their own protocols. For TCRbeta analysis, collaborators shipped samples in one of three forms: frozen whole blood, isolated PBMCs, or DNA extracted from either of those sample types. Findings and caveats that apply to the study as a whole: The quantity of clinical and demographic metadata differed by source and by participant and was supplied without curation.

The rearrangement joined TRBV19 to TRBJ2-2; TRBD1 fits 7 bases in the junction. The sequence derives from a man between 18 and 29 years old with COVID-19, enrolled during active disease. Sequenced sample: peripheral blood. The CDR3 in this case is CASSNRGNTGELFF. Here is the DNA: TGTGCCAGTAGTAACAGGGGGAACACCGGGGAGCTGTTTTTT.